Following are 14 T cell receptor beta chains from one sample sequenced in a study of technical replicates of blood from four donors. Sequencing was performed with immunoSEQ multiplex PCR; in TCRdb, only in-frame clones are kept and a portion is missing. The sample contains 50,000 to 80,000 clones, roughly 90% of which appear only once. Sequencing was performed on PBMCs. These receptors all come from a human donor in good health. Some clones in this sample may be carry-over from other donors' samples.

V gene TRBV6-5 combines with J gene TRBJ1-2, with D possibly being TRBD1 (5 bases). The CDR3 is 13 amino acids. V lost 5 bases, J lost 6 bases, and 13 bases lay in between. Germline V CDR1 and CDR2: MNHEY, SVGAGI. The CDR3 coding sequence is TGTGCCAGCAGTCCTCGGACCAGGGATGGCTACACCTTC. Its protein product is CASSPRTRDGYTF.

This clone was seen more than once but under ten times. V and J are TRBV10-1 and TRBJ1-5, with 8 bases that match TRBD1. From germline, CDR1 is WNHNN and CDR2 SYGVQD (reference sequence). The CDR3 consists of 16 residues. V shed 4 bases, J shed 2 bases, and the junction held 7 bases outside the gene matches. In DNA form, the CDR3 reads TGCGCCAGCAGTGGGACAGGGAATCCGGGCAATCAGCCCCAGCATTTT. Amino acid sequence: CASSGTGNPGNQPQHF.

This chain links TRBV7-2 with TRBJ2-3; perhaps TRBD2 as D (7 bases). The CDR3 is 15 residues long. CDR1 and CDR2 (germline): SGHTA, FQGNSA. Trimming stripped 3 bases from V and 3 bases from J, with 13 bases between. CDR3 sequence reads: CASSLGGGRTDTQYF. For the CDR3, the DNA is TGTGCCAGCAGCTTGGGGGGGGGCCGAACAGATACGCAGTATTTT. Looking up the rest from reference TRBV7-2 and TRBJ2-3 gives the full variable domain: GAGVSQSPSNKVTEKGKDVELRCDPISGHTALYWYRQSLGQGLEFLIYFQGNSAPDKSGLPSDRFSAERTGGSVSTLTIQRTQQEDSAVYLCASSLGGGRTDTQYFGPGTRLTVL.

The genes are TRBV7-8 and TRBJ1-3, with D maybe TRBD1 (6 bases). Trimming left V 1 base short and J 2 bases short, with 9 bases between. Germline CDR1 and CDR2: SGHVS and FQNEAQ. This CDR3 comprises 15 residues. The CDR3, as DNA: TGTGCCAGCAGCTTAGTTAGGACAGCTGGAAACACCATATATTTT. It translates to CASSLVRTAGNTIYF.

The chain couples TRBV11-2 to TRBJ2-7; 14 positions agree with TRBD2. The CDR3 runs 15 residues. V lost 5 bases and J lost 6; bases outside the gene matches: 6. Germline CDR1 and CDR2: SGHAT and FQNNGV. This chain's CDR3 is CASSLGLAGEGEQYF. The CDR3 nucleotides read TGTGCCAGCAGCCTGGGACTAGCGGGAGAAGGCGAGCAGTACTTC.

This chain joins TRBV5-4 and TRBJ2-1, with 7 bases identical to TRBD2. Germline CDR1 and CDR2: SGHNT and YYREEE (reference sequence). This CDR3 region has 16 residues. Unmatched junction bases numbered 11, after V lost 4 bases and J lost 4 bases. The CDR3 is CASSGGGSDSYNEQFF. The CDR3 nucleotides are TGTGCCAGCAGCGGGGGGGGGTCTGACTCATACAATGAGCAGTTCTTC.

CDR3: CASSRQGVNTGELFF. Written as DNA, the CDR3 is TGCGCCAGCAGTAGACAGGGGGTGAACACCGGGGAGCTGTTTTTT. The chain couples TRBV10-2 to TRBJ2-2, with TRBD1 matching over 9 bases. With 5 bases clipped from V and 1 base from J, the junction kept 2 bases outside the gene matches. CDR3 length: 15 amino acids. Germline CDR1 is WSHSY and CDR2 is SAAADI.

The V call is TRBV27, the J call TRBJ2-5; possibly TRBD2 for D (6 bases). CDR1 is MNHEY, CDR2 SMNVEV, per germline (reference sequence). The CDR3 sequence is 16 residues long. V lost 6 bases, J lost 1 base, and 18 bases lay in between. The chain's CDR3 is CASSPIGAGPQETQYF. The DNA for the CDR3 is TGTGCCAGCAGCCCAATCGGTGCGGGGCCCCAAGAGACCCAGTACTTC.

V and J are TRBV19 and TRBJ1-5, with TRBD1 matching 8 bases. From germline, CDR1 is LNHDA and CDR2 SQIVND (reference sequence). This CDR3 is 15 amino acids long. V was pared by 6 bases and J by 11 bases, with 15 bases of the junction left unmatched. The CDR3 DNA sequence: TGTGCCAGTAGAGAGACCGGGACAGGTGATGAAGCCCAGCATTTT. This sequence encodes CASRETGTGDEAQHF.

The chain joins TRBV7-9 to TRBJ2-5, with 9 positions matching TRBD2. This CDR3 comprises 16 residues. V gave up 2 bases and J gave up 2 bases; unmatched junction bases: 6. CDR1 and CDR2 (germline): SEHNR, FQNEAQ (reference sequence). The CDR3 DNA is TGTGCCAGCAGCTTACGGAGCGGGGGGTTGCAAGAGACCCAGTACTTC. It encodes CASSLRSGGLQETQYF.

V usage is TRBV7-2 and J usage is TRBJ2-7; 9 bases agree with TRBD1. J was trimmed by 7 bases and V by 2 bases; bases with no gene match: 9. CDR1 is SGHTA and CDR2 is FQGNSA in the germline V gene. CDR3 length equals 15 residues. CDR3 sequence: CASSLQTGTGREQYF. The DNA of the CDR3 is TGTGCCAGCAGCTTACAAACCGGGACAGGGAGGGAGCAGTACTTC.

CDR3 bases: TGTGCCAGCAGCCAAGGACTAGCGGGAGAGACCCAGTACTTC. Translation gives CASSQGLAGETQYF. The genes are TRBV9 and TRBJ2-5; 11 positions agree with TRBD2. With V trimmed by 4 bases and J by 4 bases, 3 bases remained unmatched. Germline CDR1 reads SGDLS; CDR2 reads YYNGEE. This CDR3 comprises 14 residues. Based on the CDR3 plus reference TRBV9 and TRBJ2-5, the full variable domain is DSGVTQTPKHLITATGQRVTLRCSPRSGDLSVYWYQQSLDQGLQFLIQYYNGEERAKGNILERFSAQQFPDLHSELNLSSLELGDSALYFCASSQGLAGETQYFGPGTRLLVL.

CDR3 sequence reads: CAWMGQMNTEAFF. CDR3 coding DNA: TGTGCCTGGATGGGACAGATGAACACTGAAGCTTTCTTT. This chain joins TRBV30 and TRBJ1-1; TRBD1 aligns across 7 bases. Per germline, CDR1 GTSNPN and CDR2 SVGIG (reference sequence). The V and J ends lost 4 bases and 0 bases, in that order; junction bases with no gene match: 2. The CDR3 contains 13 residues.

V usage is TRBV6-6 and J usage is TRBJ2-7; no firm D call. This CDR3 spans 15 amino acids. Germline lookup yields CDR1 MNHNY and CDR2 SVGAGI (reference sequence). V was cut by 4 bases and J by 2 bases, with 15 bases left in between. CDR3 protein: CASSLLNTDPYEQYF. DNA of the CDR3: TGTGCCAGCAGTTTACTTAACACAGACCCCTACGAGCAGTACTTC.